The 5 T cell receptor beta chains below come from one sample, sequenced in a study of T cell responses to AZD1222 COVID-19 vaccine. Clones were sequenced by immunoSEQ multiplex PCR, and TCRdb holds only the in-frame ones, with some missing. The data show around 180,000 clones, 85% to 90% seen once. Here the sequenced sample was peripheral blood, taken on day 0 of AZD1222 vaccination. Receptors originate from an adult in good health.

The chain employs TRBV19 and TRBJ1-5; 7 positions match TRBD1. J gave up 2 bases and V 4 bases, and 5 bases lay outside the gene matches. Per the germline V gene, CDR1 is LNHDA and CDR2 is SQIVND (reference sequence). This CDR3 contains 15 residues. CDR3 protein: CASSTRQGGNQPQHF. CDR3 coding DNA: TGTGCCAGTAGTACCCGACAGGGAGGCAATCAGCCCCAGCATTTT.

This chain joins TRBV28 and TRBJ1-6, with D hard to call. The CDR3 length is 16 residues. Looked up from germline, CDR1 is MDHEN and CDR2 is SYDVKM. V dropped 3 bases and J dropped 0 bases, with 9 bases sitting between them. CDR3 nucleotide sequence: TGTGCCAGCAGTTTTCGTACGAGCTCCTATAATTCACCCCTCCACTTT. As protein: CASSFRTSSYNSPLHF.

This chain links TRBV15 with TRBJ2-1; perhaps TRBD2 as D (5 bases). V lost 0 bases and J 8 bases, leaving 17 bases between the germline ends. The CDR3 runs to 16 residues. Germline V gene data show CDR1 as LNHNV and CDR2 as YYDKDF (reference sequence). The chain's CDR3 is CATSRDSRASSDEQFF. The CDR3 nucleotides are TGTGCCACCAGCAGAGATAGTCGGGCCAGTAGCGATGAGCAGTTCTTC.

V gene TRBV3-1 (or the pseudogene TRBV3-2) combines with J gene TRBJ2-2; 12 bases line up with TRBD2. Germline V CDR1 and CDR2: LGHDT, YNNKEL (reference sequence). The CDR3 totals 18 residues. Losses at the gene ends were 0 bases for V and 0 bases for J; bases not matched to a gene: 2. The chain's CDR3 is CASSQDGLAGPNTGELFF. In DNA, the CDR3 is TGTGCCAGCAGCCAAGACGGACTAGCGGGGCCGAACACCGGGGAGCTGTTTTTT.

This sequence joins TRBV7-7 and TRBJ2-1; D remains ambiguous. Trimming took 5 bases from V and 7 from J, leaving 9 bases between them. This CDR3 comprises 12 residues. Per the germline V gene, CDR1 is SSHAT and CDR2 is FNYEAQ (reference sequence). CDR3 sequence reads: CASSAPLNEQFF. CDR3 in DNA: TGTGCCAGCAGCGCCCCCTTGAATGAGCAGTTCTTC.